This TCR beta chain is drawn from a study of T cells in Graves' hyperthyroidism and ophthalmopathy. TCR beta CDR3 regions were amplified from RNA transcripts. During a first-round RT-PCR of the TCR CDR3, the HTBI primer set was used. From the multiplex PCR reads, TCRdb called clonotypes with MiXCR, one entry per CDR3 protein. The sample lists 200,000 to 250,000 distinct CDR3 sequences, about 18% seen once, with about 41% in the top ten. Patients aged 18 to 65 had newly diagnosed hyperthyroidism that had lasted under 2 months. Those patients with uncontrolled infection, other autoimmune disease, pregnancy or lactation were excluded. PBMCs came from around 10 ml fresh peripheral blood. Unmatched junction bases numbered 13, after V lost 5 bases and J lost 4 bases. The CDR3 loop spans 18 amino acids. Germline CDR1 reads PRHDT; CDR2 reads FYEKMQ (reference sequence). Whole-study findings and limits: Blood also showed most of the thyroid clonotypes that were expanded above 0.001.

The table lists this clonotype with a few counts. Its target is not known. The V gene is TRBV13, the J gene TRBJ2-2; TRBD1 agrees at 10 bases. The clonotype comes from a man in his forties with Graves' hyperthyroidism. The material sequenced was blood. This chain's CDR3 is CASSMSRDRGEGTGELFF. The CDR3, as DNA: TGTGCCAGCAGCATGTCCCGGGACAGGGGTGAGGGCACCGGGGAGCTGTTTTTT.